These T cell receptor beta chains were read from a single sample in a study of neurological immune-mediated disorders. MiXCR, run by TCRdb on the 5' RACE reads, gives a single entry per CDR3 protein. This sample carries 50,000 or so distinct CDR3 sequences, 3% to 4% of them seen once, and the ten largest clones take 5.9%. Sequencing was carried out using PBMCs. These TCRs come from a man in his forties with multiple sclerosis. CDR3s include the opening cysteine and the closing phenylalanine or tryptophan. D genes are given only for firm matches. Size is omitted from some rows. Given values are once, few, many or a class for expanded clones.

TRBV6-6	TRBD2	many	TRBJ2-7	TGTGCCATCCCCCAGCGGGGCCTGGCCTACGAGCAGTACTTC	CAIPQRGLAYEQYF
TRBV20-1	-	-	TRBJ2-1	TGCAGTGCCCCTCGGGGGCCCTCCTACAATGAGCAGTTCTTC	CSAPRGPSYNEQFF
TRBV12-3/TRBV12-4	-	many	TRBJ2-2	TGTGCCAGCAGTTTCTCGGGCGGGGAGCTGTTTTTT	CASSFSGGELFF
TRBV7-2	-	many	TRBJ1-3	TGTGCCAGCAGCTCACAGCCTGGAAACACCATATATTTT	CASSSQPGNTIYF
TRBV7-6	TRBD2	many	TRBJ2-1	TGTGCCAGCAGCCGAGGACTAGCGGGGGCTCAGGAGCAGTTCTTC	CASSRGLAGAQEQFF
TRBV20-1	-	many	TRBJ1-4	TGCAGTGCTCCGCCGGCAGGGTCTAATGAAAAACTGTTTTTT	CSAPPAGSNEKLFF
TRBV28	-	-	TRBJ2-7	TGTGCCAGCGTTAAATCTCCCTACGAGCAGTACTTC	CASVKSPYEQYF
TRBV5-1	TRBD1	many	TRBJ1-5	TGCGCCAGCAGCTTTACAGGGGGCGATCAGCCCCAGCATTTT	CASSFTGGDQPQHF
TRBV20-1	TRBD2	many	TRBJ2-5	TGCAGTGCTAGCTCAGCGGGGGTCCAAGAGACCCAGTACTTC	CSASSAGVQETQYF
TRBV20-1	-	many	TRBJ2-5	TGCAGTGCTAGAGATCCGCGCGGGGTGGAGACCCAGTACTTC	CSARDPRGVETQYF
TRBV10-3	TRBD1	-	TRBJ2-3	TGTGCCATCAGCCGACAGGGCCCAGATACGCAGTATTTT	CAISRQGPDTQYF
TRBV5-1	-	few	TRBJ1-6	TGCGCCAGCGCGTTGTGGGGGTATAATTCACCCCTCAACTTT	CASALWGYNSPLNF
TRBV3-1	-	many	TRBJ1-2	TGTGCCAGCAGCCGGGACGGGGAAGGCTACACCTTC	CASSRDGEGYTF